This entry lists 28 T cell receptor beta chains sequenced from one sample in a study of cytomegalovirus exposure and HLA in healthy donors. Primers for the PCR totalled 60 Vbeta and 13 Jbeta. TCRdb keeps only in-frame clones here, not all; method: immunoSEQ multiplex PCR. The sample carries under 200,000 clones, around 68% recorded once. The sample consisted of PBMCs. These receptors were taken from a man aged 50-60 years in good health and CMV-seronegative.

The V call is TRBV5-1, the J call TRBJ2-7, with D hard to call. Per germline, CDR1 SGHRS and CDR2 YFSETQ. Trimming took 3 bases from V and 2 from J, leaving 6 bases between them. This CDR3 has 12 residues. The CDR3 here is CASSSTTYEQYF. The CDR3 DNA reads as TGCGCCAGCAGCTCCACTACCTACGAGCAGTACTTC.

The genes are TRBV4-2 and TRBJ2-1, with 10 bases that match TRBD2. Germline V CDR1 and CDR2: LGHNA, YNFKEQ. The CDR3 length is 17 residues. Trimming removed 2 bases from V and 3 bases from J; junction bases left unmatched: 7. The CDR3 nucleotides read TGTGCCAGCAGCCAAAGCCTAGCGGGGGCTAGCTACAATGAGCAGTTCTTC. Amino acid sequence: CASSQSLAGASYNEQFF.

The chain is built from TRBV4-2 and TRBJ1-2; weak D call: TRBD1 (6 bases). The V gene's germline CDR1 is LGHNA and CDR2 YNFKEQ. CDR3 length equals 15 residues. V was trimmed by 2 bases and J by 3 bases, leaving 13 bases between them. The CDR3 DNA is TGTGCCAGCAGCCAATCAACAGGGTCCTACTATGGCTACACCTTC. It codes for CASSQSTGSYYGYTF.

This clone was picked up a small number of times. This chain links TRBV18 with TRBJ2-5; 13 bases align to TRBD2. The ends lost 6 bases at V and 5 bases at J; junction bases unmatched: 9. Germline V CDR1 and CDR2: KGHSH, LQKENI. There are 16 residues in the CDR3. CDR3 sequence reads: CASSQGLAGSWETQYF. The CDR3 DNA follows: TGTGCCAGCTCGCAGGGACTAGCGGGGTCTTGGGAGACCCAGTACTTC.

The J gene is TRBJ2-5, the V gene TRBV14; D is unresolved. V was cut by 0 bases and J by 9 bases, with 8 bases left in between. Germline V gives CDR1 SGHDN, CDR2 FVKESK. CDR3 size: 12 residues. The CDR3 nucleotides read TGTGCCAGCAGCCAAGATTTTGAGGCCCAGTACTTC. As protein: CASSQDFEAQYF.

This chain connects TRBV10-3 to TRBJ1-6; D might be TRBD1 (5 bases). This CDR3 region has 13 residues. Germline-derived CDR1 and CDR2 are ENHRY and SYGVKD. The ends were cut back, 3 bases at V and 5 bases at J, with 5 bases in the middle. The CDR3 spells CAISDRDNSPLHF. The CDR3 DNA sequence: TGTGCCATCAGTGACAGGGATAATTCACCCCTCCACTTT.

V gene TRBV7-8 combines with J gene TRBJ1-2; tentative D call: TRBD1 (5 bases). CDR1 is SGHVS and CDR2 is FQNEAQ in the germline V gene. Trimming took 5 bases from V and 2 from J, leaving 9 bases between them. This CDR3 has 13 amino acids. The DNA of the CDR3 is TGTGCCAGCAGCATAGACAGCAACTATGGCTACACCTTC. It codes for CASSIDSNYGYTF.

The table lists this clone with a few counts. The chain combines TRBV29-1 with TRBJ2-3; D is uncertain. Germline V gene lookup returns CDR1 SQVTM and CDR2 ANQGSEA. Trimming took 7 bases from V and 2 from J, leaving 13 bases between them. The CDR3 has 13 amino acids. This chain's CDR3 is CSAGADPTDTQYF. In DNA form, the CDR3 reads TGCAGCGCCGGAGCCGACCCCACAGATACGCAGTATTTT.

DNA for the CDR3: TGTGCCAGCAGTCCCTCTCTGGGGCGGGGGGGCACAGATACGCAGTATTTT. Amino acids: CASSPSLGRGGTDTQYF. The V call is TRBV27, the J call TRBJ2-3, with 8 bases matching TRBD2. Germline lookup yields CDR1 MNHEY and CDR2 SMNVEV (reference sequence). V lost 5 bases, J lost 1 base, and 11 bases stayed unmatched. This CDR3 has 17 amino acids.

The gene calls are TRBV6-5 and TRBJ2-7; tentative D call: TRBD2 (5 bases). V shed 3 bases and J shed 5 bases, with 17 bases lying between them. The CDR3 sequence is 15 residues long. Germline CDR1 reads MNHEY; CDR2 reads SVGAGI. The CDR3 sequence: CASSYGRTAFDEQYF. The CDR3 DNA is TGTGCCAGCAGTTATGGTAGGACTGCTTTCGACGAGCAGTACTTC.

This chain uses TRBV6-5 with TRBJ2-7; tentative D call: TRBD1 (5 bases). Germline V gives CDR1 MNHEY, CDR2 SVGAGI. V was clipped by 6 bases and J by 5 bases, with 14 bases between them. This CDR3 comprises 13 residues. The chain's CDR3 is CASRRDRYHEQYF. The CDR3 nucleotides are TGTGCCAGCAGACGTGACAGATACCACGAGCAGTACTTC.

J is TRBJ1-1 and V is TRBV14; D remains ambiguous. V was trimmed by 2 bases and J by 2 bases, leaving 9 bases between them. The CDR3 consists of 14 residues. CDR1 SGHDN and CDR2 FVKESK come from the germline V gene. The CDR3 region is CASSQLQLNTEAFF. Here the CDR3 DNA reads TGTGCCAGCAGCCAATTACAGCTAAACACTGAAGCTTTCTTT.

This clone is a singleton in its sample. This chain joins TRBV27 and TRBJ1-1; D ambiguous. V was trimmed by 5 bases and J by 4 bases, leaving 14 bases between them. Germline loops: CDR1 MNHEY, CDR2 SMNVEV (reference sequence). The length of the CDR3 is 14 residues. CDR3 DNA sequence: TGTGCCAGCAGTCCTGGAGGACGGGCCACTGAAGCTTTCTTT. Its protein is CASSPGGRATEAFF.

The chain carries TRBV15 and TRBJ1-5; 7 bases map to TRBD1. The CDR3 totals 16 residues. With 4 bases clipped from V and 1 base from J, the junction kept 7 bases outside the gene matches. CDR1 LNHNV and CDR2 YYDKDF come from the germline V gene (reference sequence). The CDR3 DNA reads as TGTGCCACCAGCACTCTAACAGGGGTAAGCAATCAGCCCCAGCATTTT. Protein sequence: CATSTLTGVSNQPQHF.

The genes are TRBV5-1 and TRBJ1-1; 7 positions agree with TRBD1. The CDR3 has 13 residues. CDR1 and CDR2 (germline): SGHRS, YFSETQ. V trimming: 5 bases; J trimming: 3 bases; junction bases outside the gene matches: 4. The CDR3 sequence: CASRAQGDTEAFF. The CDR3 DNA reads TGCGCCAGCAGAGCTCAGGGGGACACTGAAGCTTTCTTT.

The V gene is TRBV9, the J gene TRBJ2-1; 12 bases match TRBD2. This CDR3 spans 15 amino acids. V lost 4 bases to trimming and J lost 4 bases; unmatched junction nucleotides: 3. CDR1 and CDR2 from the germline V gene are SGDLS and YYNGEE. The CDR3 protein is CASSSSGGVYNEQFF. The CDR3 DNA reads TGTGCCAGCAGCTCTAGCGGGGGGGTTTACAATGAGCAGTTCTTC.

The chain couples TRBV5-1 to TRBJ2-7, with 9 nucleotides matching TRBD1. Germline V gene data show CDR1 as SGHRS and CDR2 as YFSETQ. V shed 4 bases, J shed 5 bases, and the junction held 1 base outside the gene matches. The CDR3 spans 12 residues. Written as DNA, the CDR3 is TGCGCCAGCAGCGGGACAGGGAACGAGCAGTACTTC. Encoded protein: CASSGTGNEQYF. Drawing the rest from reference TRBV5-1 and TRBJ2-7, the complete variable domain is KAGVTQTPRYLIKTRGQQVTLSCSPISGHRSVSWYQQTPGQGLQFLFEYFSETQRNKGNFPGRFSGRQFSNSRSEMNVSTLELGDSALYLCASSGTGNEQYFGPGTRLTVT.

The chain employs TRBV11-2 and TRBJ1-1; D is ambiguous. The V gene's germline CDR1 is SGHAT and CDR2 FQNNGV. The germline V and J ends were trimmed by 1 base and 0 bases, with 9 bases remaining between them. The CDR3 loop spans 15 amino acids. CDR3 coding DNA: TGTGCCAGCAGCTTAGCAGAGGGCCTGAACACTGAAGCTTTCTTT. It codes for CASSLAEGLNTEAFF.

This chain links TRBV2 with TRBJ2-7, with 8 bases aligning to TRBD2. This CDR3 has 16 residues. The germline V gene has CDR1 SNHLY and CDR2 FYNNEI. Germline trimming cut 3 bases from V and 2 bases from J; bases unmatched to any gene: 9. CDR3 sequence (DNA): TGTGCCAGCAGTGATTTAGCGGGGACAAGGACCTACGAGCAGTACTTC. This codes for CASSDLAGTRTYEQYF.

The genes are TRBV11-1 and TRBJ2-7; TRBD1 might be the D (6 bases). Trimming took 6 bases from V and 0 from J, leaving 12 bases between them. CDR1 and CDR2 (germline): SGHAT, FQDESV (reference sequence). CDR3 size: 14 residues. CDR3 DNA sequence: TGTGCCAGCAGTCCCTGGGACAACTCCTACGAGCAGTACTTC. Its translation: CASSPWDNSYEQYF.

V and J are TRBV15 and TRBJ1-1, with a weak D call TRBD1 (6 bases). The CDR3 is made up of 18 amino acids. Trimming removed 0 bases from V and 1 base from J, with 18 bases in between. CDR1 is LNHNV, CDR2 YYDKDF, per germline (reference sequence). DNA of the CDR3: TGTGCCACCAGCAGAGAAGGCGGGGGCGGACGCTCGAACACTGAAGCTTTCTTT. It specifies CATSREGGGGRSNTEAFF.

There are a few counts of this clone. J is TRBJ1-2 and V is TRBV18; the match to TRBD1 covers 7 bases. The CDR3 runs to 15 residues. Losses at the gene ends were 3 bases for V and 2 bases for J; bases not matched to a gene: 6. CDR1 KGHSH and CDR2 LQKENI come from the germline V gene. The CDR3 sequence is CASSPPTGMNYGYTF. CDR3 bases: TGTGCCAGCTCACCCCCGACAGGGATGAACTATGGCTACACCTTC.

The gene calls are TRBV18 and TRBJ2-5; 14 bases match TRBD2. The trim removed 3 bases at V and 6 bases at J, leaving 12 bases unmatched. This CDR3 has 18 amino acids. From germline, CDR1 is KGHSH and CDR2 LQKENI. The CDR3 sequence: CASSPETSGGAGMKTQYF. The CDR3, as DNA: TGTGCCAGCTCACCTGAGACTAGCGGGGGGGCCGGGATGAAGACCCAGTACTTC.

This chain uses TRBV9 with TRBJ2-5, with 10 bases that match TRBD2. CDR1 and CDR2 (germline): SGDLS, YYNGEE. The CDR3 contains 16 residues. V lost 0 bases to trimming and J lost 1 base; unmatched junction nucleotides: 3. CDR3 loop: CASSVDSGGLQETQYF. The CDR3 coding sequence is TGTGCCAGCAGCGTAGATAGCGGGGGGCTCCAAGAGACCCAGTACTTC.

A note on this clone: The junction and the germline gene differ at one end; a read error may be behind it. This sequence joins TRBV6-6 and TRBJ2-3; TRBD2 might be the D (6 bases). The CDR3 has 15 residues. Looked up from germline, CDR1 is MNHNY and CDR2 is SVGAGI (reference sequence). CDR3 DNA: TGTGCCAGCAGTTACCGGGACTTCCACACACATACGCAGTATTTT. Amino acids: CASSYRDFHTHTQYF.

This sequence joins TRBV11-2 and TRBJ2-2; TRBD1 might be the D (5 bases). Per the germline V gene, CDR1 is SGHAT and CDR2 is FQNNGV. The V and J ends lost 1 base and 3 bases respectively, with 9 bases between them. The CDR3 sequence is 15 residues long. The CDR3 DNA is TGTGCCAGCAGCTTAGTCAGGGTGGACACCGGGGAGCTGTTTTTT. This gives the protein CASSLVRVDTGELFF.

The chain employs TRBV6-6 and TRBJ1-2, with D maybe TRBD1 (5 bases). The CDR3 is made up of 14 amino acids. V lost 5 bases to trimming and J lost 0 bases, with 10 bases between them. Looked up from germline, CDR1 is MNHNY and CDR2 is SVGAGI (reference sequence). The CDR3 DNA sequence: TGTGCCAGCAGTGGGGCGGCGGCTAACTATGGCTACACCTTC. Translated, it gives CASSGAAANYGYTF.

The CDR3 DNA reads TGTGCCAGCTCACCAGTGGCTAGCGTTGGAGAGACCCAGTACTTC. Translated, it gives CASSPVASVGETQYF. V is TRBV18 and J is TRBJ2-5; D possibly corresponds to TRBD2 (6 bases). The CDR3 contains 15 residues. The V and J ends lost 2 bases and 4 bases respectively, with 14 bases between them. Germline lookup yields CDR1 KGHSH and CDR2 LQKENI.